Below are 21 T cell receptor beta chains sequenced from a single sample in a study of metastatic and nonmetastatic thyroid tumors. TCRdb re-clonotyped the PCR reads through MiXCR. This sample has approximately 74,000 clones; around 14% occur once, and the top ten carry over 6%. Each patient went into thyroid surgery without having received any treatment. The sample consisted of blood. The receptor set was obtained from a male donor with papillary thyroid cancer or a benign thyroid nodule (not recorded which). Some clones in this sample may be carry-over from other donors' samples.

In its sample, this clone was seen many times. The rearrangement links TRBV30 to TRBJ2-5; 14 bases are a match to TRBD2. Germline V gene data show CDR1 as GTSNPN and CDR2 as SVGIG (reference sequence). The CDR3 contains 15 residues. The J segment lost 5 bases and the V segment lost 1 base, leaving 3 bases of the junction unmatched. CDR3 DNA sequence: TGTGCCTGGAGTGGACTAGCGGGAGGGCGGGAGACCCAGTACTTC. Protein sequence: CAWSGLAGGRETQYF. Filled out from reference TRBV30 and TRBJ2-5, the complete variable domain reads SQTIHQWPATLVQPVGSPLSLECTVEGTSNPNLYWYRQAAGRGLQLLFYSVGIGQISSEVPQNLSASRPQDRQFILSSKKLLLSDSGFYLCAWSGLAGGRETQYFGPGTRLLVL.

There are a few counts of this clone. One end of the junction is discordant with germline, which a read error may explain. V usage is TRBV15 and J usage is TRBJ1-1, with D hard to call. The germline gives CDR1 LNHNV, CDR2 YYDKDF (reference sequence). The CDR3 contains 13 residues. DNA for the CDR3: TGTGCCACCAGAGGAAACTTCTACACTGAAGCTTCCTTT. Translating it yields CATRGNFYTEASF.

This clone was seen at least ten times. This rearrangement joins TRBV28 to TRBJ2-2; D assignment may be TRBD1 or TRBD2 (6 bases each). Germline V gene lookup returns CDR1 MDHEN and CDR2 SYDVKM. This CDR3 region has 17 residues. The V end was cut by 5 bases, the J end by 7 bases, with 23 bases between. CDR3 protein: CASSPPPAGQRGGELFF. The CDR3 DNA sequence: TGTGCCAGCAGTCCCCCCCCGGCGGGACAACGAGGCGGGGAGCTGTTTTTT.

This clone has ten or more counts. The rearrangement uses TRBV9 and TRBJ1-1; tentatively, D is TRBD1 (6 bases). From germline, CDR1 is SGDLS and CDR2 YYNGEE. This CDR3 region has 15 residues. Trimming took 4 bases from V and 4 from J, leaving 17 bases between them. The CDR3 sequence: CASSPQYGGGTEAFF. In DNA, the CDR3 is TGTGCCAGCAGCCCTCAATACGGGGGCGGCACTGAAGCTTTCTTT. Together with reference TRBV9 and TRBJ1-1, the CDR3 gives the full variable domain: DSGVTQTPKHLITATGQRVTLRCSPRSGDLSVYWYQQSLDQGLQFLIQYYNGEERAKGNILERFSAQQFPDLHSELNLSSLELGDSALYFCASSPQYGGGTEAFFGQGTRLTVV.

In this sample, this clone turned up many times. The V and J genes are TRBV19 and TRBJ1-4, with D hard to call. Trimming left V 1 base short and J 3 bases short, with 9 bases between. The length of the CDR3 is 15 residues. The germline CDR1 and CDR2 sequences are LNHDA and SQIVND (reference sequence). CDR3 in DNA: TGTGCCAGTAGTATAGGGACGGCGGCTAATGAAAAACTGTTTTTT. It is translated as CASSIGTAANEKLFF. Together with reference TRBV19 and TRBJ1-4, the CDR3 gives the full variable domain: DGGITQSPKYLFRKEGQNVTLSCEQNLNHDAMYWYRQDPGQGLRLIYYSQIVNDFQKGDIAEGYSVSREKKESFPLTVTSAQKNPTAFYLCASSIGTAANEKLFFGSGTQLSVL.

This clone was counted a few times. A much larger clone differs from this one at a single base, so this may be a read error. Different DNA sequences within this sample yield the same CDR3. The V gene is TRBV5-1, the J gene TRBJ2-5, with 7 bases fitting TRBD1. Germline V gene data show CDR1 as SGHRS and CDR2 as YFSETQ. The CDR3 contains 16 residues. CDR3 nucleotides: TGCGCCAGCAGCCTAAACGCACAGGGGCCGAAAGAGACACAGTACTTC. Translated, it gives CASSLNAQGPKETQYF.

This clone was counted at least ten times. This chain uses TRBV7-9 with TRBJ2-1, with 10 bases aligning to TRBD2. This CDR3 comprises 16 residues. The germline V gene has CDR1 SEHNR and CDR2 FQNEAQ (reference sequence). V lost 4 bases, J lost 3 bases, and 6 bases stayed unmatched. CDR3 in DNA: TGTGCCAGCAGCTGGGCTAGCGGGAGTCGCTACAATGAGCAGTTCTTC. The encoded protein is CASSWASGSRYNEQFF.

This clone was recorded many times. The gene calls are TRBV20-1 and TRBJ2-7; D may be TRBD1 or TRBD2 (5 bases each). This CDR3 spans 21 amino acids. Between the trimmed V and J ends, which lost 3 bases and 1 base, there was a span of 34 bases. The germline V gene has CDR1 DFQATT and CDR2 SNEGSKA (reference sequence). CDR3 sequence reads: CSASLSGGSSPGPKYSYEQYF. The DNA of the CDR3 is TGCAGTGCTAGTTTAAGTGGCGGGTCCTCGCCGGGACCGAAGTATTCCTACGAGCAGTACTTC.

With respect to this clone: Because the CDR3 is missing its conserved closing phenylalanine or tryptophan, this is likely a read error. The chain uses TRBV19 and TRBJ1-1; perhaps TRBD1 as D (6 bases). CDR1 and CDR2 (germline): LNHDA, SQIVND (reference sequence). The CDR3 covers 15 residues. The CDR3 protein is CASSALPGQDTEAFL. CDR3 DNA: TGTGCGAGTAGTGCCCTCCCGGGACAAGACACTGAAGCTTTCTTA.

This clone was seen repeatedly, ten times or more. V gene TRBV6-1 combines with J gene TRBJ1-4; unclear D gene. Germline CDR1 reads MNHNS; CDR2 reads SASEGT. The CDR3 has 15 residues. V gave up 6 bases and J gave up 4 bases, with 15 bases separating them. The CDR3 bases are TGTGCCAGCAGCCTCTCTATAGGAGGTAATGAAAAACTGTTTTTT. It codes for CASSLSIGGNEKLFF.

Many counts were recorded for this clone. The chain is built from TRBV19 and TRBJ2-1; weak D call: TRBD1 (6 bases). V shed 3 bases and J shed 0 bases, with 9 bases lying between them. This CDR3 is 15 amino acids long. Per the germline V gene, CDR1 is LNHDA and CDR2 is SQIVND (reference sequence). CDR3 sequence reads: CASSIQGSSYNEQFF. CDR3 DNA: TGTGCCAGTAGTATCCAGGGGAGCTCCTACAATGAGCAGTTCTTC. Looking up the rest from reference TRBV19 and TRBJ2-1 gives the full variable domain: DGGITQSPKYLFRKEGQNVTLSCEQNLNHDAMYWYRQDPGQGLRLIYYSQIVNDFQKGDIAEGYSVSREKKESFPLTVTSAQKNPTAFYLCASSIQGSSYNEQFFGPGTRLTVL.

This clone was found a few times. This could be a read error, since a much larger clone is one nucleotide away. Different DNA sequences within this sample yield the same CDR3. This chain links TRBV27 with TRBJ1-2, with D unresolved. Trimming shortened V by 2 bases and J by 4 bases, and 11 bases separated the two germline ends. CDR1 and CDR2 from the germline V gene are MNHEY and SMNVEV (reference sequence). This CDR3 spans 14 amino acids. The CDR3 spells CASSLGQVGYGYTF. In DNA, the CDR3 is TGTGCCAGCAGTTTAGGGCAGGTAGGCTATGGCTACACCTTC.

This clone was recorded at least ten times. The chain joins TRBV6-1 to TRBJ2-5, with 8 positions matching TRBD2. V gave up 8 bases and J gave up 1 base; unmatched junction bases: 9. The length of the CDR3 is 15 residues. Germline lookup yields CDR1 MNHNS and CDR2 SASEGT. The CDR3, as DNA: TGTGCCAGCCACTCACCGGGACTAGGCCAAGAGACCCAGTACTTC. Protein sequence: CASHSPGLGQETQYF.

V usage is TRBV7-2 and J usage is TRBJ1-1; TRBD1 aligns across 9 bases. The germline gives CDR1 SGHTA, CDR2 FQGNSA. With V trimmed by 1 base and J by 5 bases, 5 bases remained unmatched. The CDR3 loop spans 15 amino acids. CDR3 protein: CASSLGGQGGTEAFF. CDR3 DNA: TGTGCCAGCAGCTTAGGGGGACAGGGTGGAACTGAAGCTTTCTTT.

As for this clone: A much more abundant neighbour one base away suggests this may be a read error. Other DNA sequences in this sample translate to the same CDR3. The CDR3 here is CASSPPGTVKETQYF. DNA of the CDR3: TGTGCCAGCAGTCCCCCCGGTACAGTAAAAGAGACCCAGTACTTC. The gene calls are TRBV27 and TRBJ2-5; D is undetermined. V was shortened by 5 bases and J by 3 bases, with 16 bases between the two germline ends. From germline, CDR1 is MNHEY and CDR2 SMNVEV (reference sequence). The CDR3 has 15 amino acids.

This clone was recorded at least ten times. V and J are TRBV4-1 and TRBJ1-1; D is perhaps TRBD1 (5 bases). V lost 1 base to trimming and J lost 3 bases, with 12 bases between them. The CDR3 has 15 amino acids. The germline V gene encodes CDR1 MGHRA and CDR2 YSYEKL. The CDR3: CASSQGGQTHTEAFF. CDR3 DNA sequence: TGCGCCAGCAGCCAAGGGGGCCAGACCCACACTGAAGCTTTCTTT.

This clone was seen many times. This rearrangement joins TRBV3-1 to TRBJ2-3, with unresolved D. This CDR3 is 13 amino acids long. Trimming took 2 bases from V and 5 from J, leaving 8 bases between them. Germline-derived CDR1 and CDR2 are LGHDT and YNNKEL (reference sequence). DNA for the CDR3: TGTGCCAGCAGCCAACGCAGAATAGATACGCAGTATTTT. Translating gives CASSQRRIDTQYF.

The table lists this clone with many counts. The chain recombines TRBV5-5 with TRBJ1-2; D is undetermined. The germline CDR1 and CDR2 sequences are SGHKS and YYEKEE (reference sequence). The CDR3 covers 15 residues. The V gene lost 0 bases and the J gene lost 1 base, with 10 bases spanning the gap. CDR3: CASSLVLDLNYGYTF. The CDR3 nucleotides read TGTGCCAGCAGCTTGGTTTTAGACCTTAACTATGGCTACACCTTC.

This clone appeared many times. The V call is TRBV30, the J call TRBJ2-2; D is undetermined. In germline, CDR1 is GTSNPN, CDR2 SVGIG (reference sequence). This CDR3 region has 13 residues. With 2 bases removed from V and 4 bases from J, the gap between germline ends came to 8 bases. CDR3 nucleotides: TGTGCCTGGAGTCAAGGGTTCACCGGGGAGCTGTTTTTT. Its translation: CAWSQGFTGELFF.

V gene TRBV30 combines with J gene TRBJ1-1, with 7 bases that match TRBD1. Trimming took 2 bases from V and 7 from J; bases not matched to a gene: 13. The CDR3 length is 15 residues. CDR1 GTSNPN and CDR2 SVGIG come from the germline V gene (reference sequence). The CDR3, as DNA: TGTGCCTGGAGTTTCCTCAGGGGGAAGGGGGGTGAAGCTTTCTTT. Translating it yields CAWSFLRGKGGEAFF.

This chain joins TRBV6-4 and TRBJ2-1, with D possibly matching TRBD1 (6 bases). CDR1 is MRHNA and CDR2 is SNTAGT in the germline V gene. CDR3 length equals 16 residues. Trimming pared 5 bases from V and 2 bases from J, leaving 16 bases between. CDR3 loop: CASSPSGVLPYNEQFF. The CDR3 DNA follows: TGTGCCAGCAGTCCCTCAGGGGTTCTCCCCTACAATGAGCAGTTCTTC.